This is a list of T cell receptor beta chains from one sample in a study of monozygotic twins with inflammatory bowel disease. TCRdb derives one entry per CDR3 protein from the 5' RACE reads, leaving out DNA. The sample spans about 440,000 distinct CDR3 sequences; the ten largest clones claim 2.4%. Sequencing was carried out using blood. These receptors were obtained from a human donor with ulcerative colitis or Crohn's disease, or a healthy co-twin of an affected twin (not recorded which). Both conserved end residues are part of each CDR3.

>TRBJ1-2|TRBV6-2/TRBV6-3
CASTDRRRSNGYTF
>TRBJ2-5|TRBV2
CASSGVAGEGETQYF
>TRBJ2-1|TRBV5-1
CASSPTTGNNEQFF
>TRBJ2-7|TRBV3-1
CASSQSVYEQYF
>TRBJ1-3|TRBV11-2
CASSLETGYGNTIYF
>TRBJ1-2|TRBV9
CASTSQGEGYTF
>TRBJ2-6|TRBV7-2
CASSSGQGALGANVLTF
>TRBJ2-7|TRBV29-1
CSVGPNSYEQYF
>TRBJ2-7|TRBV11-2
CASSLQAQTSGTTYEQYF
>TRBJ2-2|TRBV6-2/TRBV6-3
CASSSSGRPGELFF
>TRBJ1-5|TRBV7-8
CASSLERGVPQHF
>TRBJ1-5|TRBV5-1
CASSKSGAGDQPQHF
>TRBJ2-2|TRBV28
CASSHLKGPNTGELFF
>TRBJ2-3|TRBV5-1
CASSLERGADTQYF
>TRBJ2-7|TRBV7-9
CASSSSRDRADEQYF
>TRBJ1-5|TRBV19
CASGQGQPQHF
>TRBJ1-5|TRBV20-1
CSARWGSNSNQPQHF
>TRBJ2-3|TRBV12-3/TRBV12-4
CASRPGSGADTQYF
>TRBJ1-1|TRBV29-1
CSVVQGASAFF
>TRBJ2-3|TRBV7-2
CASSTLIGSTQYF
>TRBJ2-7|TRBV7-8
CASSPRPLLAGGPREQYF
>TRBJ2-1|TRBV5-1
CASSTRMTGGNSYNEQFF
>TRBJ2-2|TRBV6-2/TRBV6-3
CASMRGAGTGELFF
>TRBJ1-1|TRBV19
CASSRTGQGAWTEAFF